This TCR beta chain was profiled in a study of shared clonotypes between healthy human individuals. Selected positively for CCR7 and CD45RO-negative, naive CD8 cells excluded terminally differentiated effector memory CD45RA+ cells. The CDR3 covers 14 residues. Germline CDR1 reads MNHEY; CDR2 reads SMNVEV (reference sequence). V was cut by 8 bases and J by 1 base, with 11 bases left in between. Generated by immunoSEQ multiplex PCR, the TCRdb table keeps only in-frame clones and is missing some. The sample lists 2 million to 2.5 million clones, 85% to 95% occurring once. Source material: naive CD8+ T cells from PBMCs. The clonotype originates from a man younger than 35 in good health. Some clones in this sample may be carry-over from other donors' samples. This rearrangement joins TRBV27 to TRBJ2-2; D not certain. The DNA of the CDR3 is TGTGCCAGCTCAGTAGCAGGGAACACCGGGGAGCTGTTTTTT. Protein sequence: CASSVAGNTGELFF.